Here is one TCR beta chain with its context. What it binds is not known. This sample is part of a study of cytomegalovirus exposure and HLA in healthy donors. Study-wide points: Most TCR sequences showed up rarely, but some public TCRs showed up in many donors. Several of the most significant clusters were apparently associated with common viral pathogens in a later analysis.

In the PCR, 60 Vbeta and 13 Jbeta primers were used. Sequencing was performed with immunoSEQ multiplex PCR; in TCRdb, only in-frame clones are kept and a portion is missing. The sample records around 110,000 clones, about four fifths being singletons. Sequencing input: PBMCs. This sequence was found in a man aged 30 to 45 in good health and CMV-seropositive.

CDR3 loop: CASSIPGTYEQYF. For the CDR3, the DNA is TGTGCCAGCAGTATTCCAGGTACCTACGAGCAGTACTTC. J is TRBJ2-7 and V is TRBV28, with D unresolved. The CDR3 totals 13 residues. Germline values: CDR1 MDHEN, CDR2 SYDVKM. V lost 5 bases and J 2 bases, leaving 10 bases between the germline ends. The variable domain in full, completed from reference TRBV28 and TRBJ2-7, reads DVKVTQSSRYLVKRTGEKVFLECVQDMDHENMFWYRQDPGLGLRLIYFSYDVKMKEKGDIPEGYSVSREKKERFSLILESASTNQTSMYLCASSIPGTYEQYFGPGTRLTVT.